A selection of T cell receptor beta chains follows, all from one sample in a study of T cells after yellow fever vaccination. TCRdb ran MiXCR on the 5' RACE reads and lists one entry per CDR3 protein. The table includes 500,000 to 650,000 distinct CDR3 sequences, around 12% detected once. Sequences were derived from PBMCs, sampled on the day of the yellow fever booster vaccination. Every receptor here comes from a man aged 30 to 45 who received the YFV17D yellow fever vaccine. CDR3s include the opening cysteine and the closing phenylalanine or tryptophan. The D gene is left open where the match is weak. Only some rows state a clone size, as once, few, many or a class for expanded clones.

>TRBJ2-7|TRBD2|few|TRBV5-1
TGCGCCAGCAGGGGGACTAGCGGGTTCGACGAGCAGTACTTC
CASRGTSGFDEQYF
>TRBJ2-5|TRBD2|few|TRBV4-3
TGCGCCAGCAGCCGAGGGACTAGCGAGGAGACCCAGTACTTC
CASSRGTSEETQYF
>TRBJ2-7|TRBD2|NA|TRBV25-1
TGTGCCAGCAGTGAAAATCTAGCGGGTTCATACGAGCAGTACTTC
CASSENLAGSYEQYF
>TRBJ2-2|NA|NA|TRBV6-2/TRBV6-3
TGTGCCAGCAGTTCCCAGGGGGGCACCGGGGAGCTGTTTTTT
CASSSQGGTGELFF
>TRBJ2-7|TRBD1|NA|TRBV28
TGTGCCAGCTTGACCTCACGGAGTATGTGGGGACAGTCCTATAGCATTTACGAGCAGTACTTC
CASLTSRSMWGQSYSIYEQYF
>TRBJ2-3|TRBD2|NA|TRBV5-4
TGTGCCAGCAGCTTATCCCCAGCGGGATTGACAGATACGCAGTATTTT
CASSLSPAGLTDTQYF
>TRBJ1-1|NA|NA|TRBV30
TGTGCCTGTTCTCGGGACCTGAGCTGGGAAGCTTTCTTT
CACSRDLSWEAFF
>TRBJ2-5|NA|few|TRBV5-5
TGTGCCAGCAGCTTGGGGACAGACCAAGAGACCCAGTACTTC
CASSLGTDQETQYF
>TRBJ2-1|TRBD2|NA|TRBV25-1
TGTGCCAGCAGTGAACAGCTAGCGGGAGCGCCCTACAATGAGCAGTTCTTC
CASSEQLAGAPYNEQFF
>TRBJ2-7|NA|NA|TRBV5-6
TGTGCCAGCCGGGGAAAGCATCAAACAAACTACGAGCAGTACTTC
CASRGKHQTNYEQYF